This TCR beta chain appears in the sequencing data of a study of radiotherapy plus CTLA-4 blockade in lung cancer. Study-level background: Disease control was present in 25% to 35% of patients, and objective responses in less than 20%. General study findings and limits: Together with interferon-beta, which increased in serum after radiation, early dynamic changes in blood T cell clones were reportedly the best predictors of response. Radiotherapy with ipilimumab was followed by blood expansion of tumor-derived clones.

TCRdb's table, derived via immunoSEQ multiplex PCR, lists solely in-frame clones and lacks some. The table shows 40,000 to 45,000 clones, with more than 65% occurring only once. In regard to this clone: The antigen remains undetermined.

Chemo-refractory metastatic non-small-cell lung cancer patients received focal radiation with ipilimumab CTLA-4 blockade. In germline, CDR1 is SEHNR, CDR2 FQNEAQ (reference sequence). The CDR3 has 13 amino acids. With 7 bases removed from V and 4 bases from J, the gap between germline ends came to 14 bases. The chain couples TRBV7-9 to TRBJ2-7; TRBD2 is a possible D gene (6 bases). This TCR was sampled from a human donor with non-small cell lung cancer who had stable disease on radiotherapy plus ipilimumab. The source was peripheral blood, collected from a patient treated with radiotherapy plus ipilimumab. DNA for the CDR3: TGTGCCAGCACCCGGGACTTGGGGTACGAGCAGTACTTC. It codes for CASTRDLGYEQYF.